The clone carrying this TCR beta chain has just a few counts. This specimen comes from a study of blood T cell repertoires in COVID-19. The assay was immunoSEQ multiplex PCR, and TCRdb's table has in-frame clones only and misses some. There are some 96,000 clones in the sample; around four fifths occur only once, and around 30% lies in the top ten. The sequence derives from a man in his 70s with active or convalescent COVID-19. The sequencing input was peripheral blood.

DNA of the CDR3: TGTGCCAGCAGCTTAGGCACAGGGTCACCCCTCCACTTT. It specifies CASSLGTGSPLHF. This rearrangement joins TRBV11-2 to TRBJ1-6; possible D gene TRBD1, 6 bases. Trimming cost V 1 base and J 10 bases, with 8 bases left between them. CDR1 and CDR2 from the germline V gene are SGHAT and FQNNGV. This CDR3 spans 13 amino acids. The full variable domain, its missing parts supplied by reference TRBV11-2 and TRBJ1-6, is EAGVAQSPRYKIIEKRQSVAFWCNPISGHATLYWYQQILGQGPKLLIQFQNNGVVDDSQLPKDRFSAERLKGVDSTLKIQPAKLEDSAVYLCASSLGTGSPLHFGNGTRLTVT.